This TCR beta chain was sequenced for a study of molecular identifiers for immune sequencing clone quantification. Germline V gene sequence: CDR1 SGHTA, CDR2 FQGNSA. Between the trimmed V and J ends, which lost 8 bases and 0 bases, there was a span of 12 bases. This CDR3 has 14 residues. Previously described methods and listed TCR primers produced bulk TCR libraries. TCRdb redid the calling of the PCR reads with MiXCR, one entry per CDR3 protein. The sample yields about 630,000 distinct CDR3 sequences, approximately 24% seen once. There are many counts of this clonotype. The sequence was obtained from a human donor in good health. Some libraries in this study had Jurkat cell RNA spiked in. This chain joins TRBV7-2 and TRBJ2-3, with unresolved D. The source material was naive CD8+ T cells from blood, with Jurkat cell RNA spiked in. Stated subset: FACS-sorted CD8+CD4-CCR7+CD45RA+ naive T cells. The CDR3 here is CASLDGSSTDTQYF. Here the CDR3 DNA reads TGTGCCAGCCTGGACGGATCTAGCACAGATACGCAGTATTTT.